This TCR beta chain derives from a study of blood T cell dynamics during melanoma immunotherapy. Every bulk PBMC sample received the same 350 ng of DNA. Using immunoSEQ multiplex PCR, the repertoire was profiled, and TCRdb retains in-frame clones only, with some absent. The sample yields just under 10,000 clones, over 85% seen once. The V gene lost 0 bases and the J gene lost 4 bases, with 13 bases spanning the gap. The CDR3 totals 15 residues. Time point described: pre-treatment baseline. Apart from a couple of fast progressors, RECIST 1.1 response was judged 12 weeks post-infusion. Patients had no prior systemic cancer treatment, immunosuppressants or other active cancers.

The chain recombines TRBV5-3 with TRBJ1-2; D might be TRBD1 (5 bases). TRBV5-3 is filed as an ORF, its function uncertain. The clonotype was recovered from a human donor with melanoma. The sequences come from blood, collected from a patient treated with checkpoint blockade. CDR3 bases: TGTGCCAGAAGCTTGGGGGCCCCCGGGGGCTATGGCTACACCTTC. Protein sequence: CARSLGAPGGYGYTF.